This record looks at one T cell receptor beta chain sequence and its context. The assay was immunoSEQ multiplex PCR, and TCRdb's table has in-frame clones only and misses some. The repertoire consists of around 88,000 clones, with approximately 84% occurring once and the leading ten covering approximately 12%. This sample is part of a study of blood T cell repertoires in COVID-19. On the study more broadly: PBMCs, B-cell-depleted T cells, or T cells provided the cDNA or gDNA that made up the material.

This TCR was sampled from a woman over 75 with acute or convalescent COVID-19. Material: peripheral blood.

CDR3 sequence (DNA): TGCGCCAGCAGCTTGGAGACGGGACATCTCGGCTATGGCTACACCTTC. This translates into CASSLETGHLGYGYTF. This chain joins TRBV5-1 and TRBJ1-2, with a tentative D call TRBD1 (6 bases). The germline V gene has CDR1 SGHRS and CDR2 YFSETQ. V was pared by 0 bases and J by 4 bases, with 16 bases between. The CDR3 length is 16 residues.